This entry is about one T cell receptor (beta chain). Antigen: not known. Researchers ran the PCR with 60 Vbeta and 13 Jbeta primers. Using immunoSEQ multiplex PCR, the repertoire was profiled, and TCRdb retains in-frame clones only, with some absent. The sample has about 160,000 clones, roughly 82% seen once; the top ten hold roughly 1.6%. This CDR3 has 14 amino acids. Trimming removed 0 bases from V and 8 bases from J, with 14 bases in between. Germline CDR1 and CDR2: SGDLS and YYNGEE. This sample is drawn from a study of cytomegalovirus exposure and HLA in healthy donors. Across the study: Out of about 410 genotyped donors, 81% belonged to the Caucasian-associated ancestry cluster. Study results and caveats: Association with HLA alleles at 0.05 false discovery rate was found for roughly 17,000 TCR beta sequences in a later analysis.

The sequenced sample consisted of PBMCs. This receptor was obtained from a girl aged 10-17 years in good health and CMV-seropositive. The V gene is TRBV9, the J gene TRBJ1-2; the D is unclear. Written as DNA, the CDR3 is TGTGCCAGCAGCGTAGCGGGAAGGGCGGTGGGCTACACCTTC. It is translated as CASSVAGRAVGYTF.